Listed here is a single T cell receptor (beta chain). As yet, its antigen is unknown. Expressed TCRB transcripts were sequenced after all isolated RNA was converted to cDNA. Average reads for naive, central memory and regulatory T cell samples were roughly 3.4 million. Repertoires were generated with immunoSEQ multiplex PCR, while TCRdb's copy carries only in-frame clones and drops some. The table shows 600,000 or so clones, with about an eighth occurring only once. This sample is drawn from a study of beta chain features in type 1 diabetes. CD4+ naive, central memory, regulatory and stem cell-like memory cells were sorted via CD45RO/CCR7/CD25/CD127/CD95/CD27. Germline V gene sequence: CDR1 MDHEN, CDR2 SYDVKM. CDR3 length equals 14 residues. V lost 5 bases and J lost 8, with 18 bases in between. Study conclusions and caveats: All four CD4+ subsets from Type 1 diabetes patients carried moderately but significantly shorter TCRB CDR3s. Cells that show high TCR expression could be over-represented by cDNA sequencing.

The V call is TRBV28, the J call TRBJ1-2; tentative D call: TRBD1 (5 bases). What was sequenced was naive CD4+ T cells from blood. This receptor was identified in a man between 18 and 29 years old with type 1 diabetes. CDR3 amino acids: CASSTPGREWGYTF. The CDR3 nucleotides read TGTGCCAGCAGTACCCCGGGGCGCGAATGGGGCTACACCTTC.